This entry features one TCR beta chain sequence. This receptor's antigen is unknown. A much larger clone differs from this one at a single base, so this may be a read error. The record originates from a study of T cell repertoires in cytomegalovirus infection (dated by TCRdb to the late 2010s). The study in broad terms: Donor HLA type was relevant to the analysis, as public TCR beta signatures indicated carriage of CMV infection together with the matching HLA type. Beyond this particular receptor, the publication reports: Carriers of CMV infection plus the relevant HLA type were discriminated by the cumulative frequency of public TCR beta family members in the study cohort and in an independent approximately 400-donor cohort. The ex vivo response was dominated by HLA-C-restricted CMV-specific TCR beta clonotypes, and the single most frequent clonotype in two of eight donors was supplied by these HLA-C-restricted clonotypes.

The sequencer was an Illumina HiSeq 1500. Clones were called with MiXCR by TCRdb after fastp trimmed the public reads at Q25, and only in-frame beta chains were retained. Each entry merges the rows of one CDR3 protein and shows their most common DNA and genes. For this sample the table gives tens of thousands of distinct CDR3 sequences, of which about 4.2% were detected only once. The top ten clones comprise around 22% of the sample. Its CDR3 holds 14 amino acids, cysteine through phenylalanine. The sequence is cut down to CDR3 DNA, 42 bases in frame from base 1. In the germline V gene, CDR1 corresponds to SGHTA and CDR2 to FQGTGA.

This TCR came from a human donor in good health (CMV status not recorded). Some clones in this sample may be carry-over from other donors' samples. The sequenced sample was PBMCs. The rearranged segments are TRBV7-3 and TRBJ2-1, with the D gene not clear enough to name. The CDR3 is CASSSSSSCNEQFF. The DNA sequence is given as TGTGCCAGCAGCTCAAGTAGCTCCTGCAATGAGCAGTTCTTC.